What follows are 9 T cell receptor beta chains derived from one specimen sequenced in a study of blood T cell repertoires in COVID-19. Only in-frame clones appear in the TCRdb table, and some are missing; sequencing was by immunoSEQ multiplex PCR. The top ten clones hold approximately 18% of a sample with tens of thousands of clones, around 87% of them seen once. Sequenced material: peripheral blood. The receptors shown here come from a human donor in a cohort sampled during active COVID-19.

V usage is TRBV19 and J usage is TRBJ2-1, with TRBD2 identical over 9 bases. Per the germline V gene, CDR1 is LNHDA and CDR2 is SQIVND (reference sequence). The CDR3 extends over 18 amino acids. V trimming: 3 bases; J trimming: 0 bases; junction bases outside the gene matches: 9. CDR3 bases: TGTGCCAGTAGTATGGGGCCAGCGGGGGGAAGCTCCTACAATGAGCAGTTCTTC. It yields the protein CASSMGPAGGSSYNEQFF.

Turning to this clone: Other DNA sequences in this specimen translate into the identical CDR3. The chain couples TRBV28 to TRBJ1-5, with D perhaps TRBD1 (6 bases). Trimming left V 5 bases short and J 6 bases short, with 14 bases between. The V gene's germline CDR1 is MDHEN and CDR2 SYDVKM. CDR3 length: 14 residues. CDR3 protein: CASSGGPGGQPQHF. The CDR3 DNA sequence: TGTGCCAGCAGTGGGGGGCCGGGGGGTCAGCCCCAGCATTTT. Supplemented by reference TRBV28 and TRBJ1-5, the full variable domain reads DVKVTQSSRYLVKRTGEKVFLECVQDMDHENMFWYRQDPGLGLRLIYFSYDVKMKEKGDIPEGYSVSREKKERFSLILESASTNQTSMYLCASSGGPGGQPQHFGDGTRLSIL.

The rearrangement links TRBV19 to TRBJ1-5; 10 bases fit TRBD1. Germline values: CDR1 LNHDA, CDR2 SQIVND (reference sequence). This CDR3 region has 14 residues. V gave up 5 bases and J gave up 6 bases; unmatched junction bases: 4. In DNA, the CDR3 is TGTGCCAGTAGTCCGACAGGGGGCGGTCAGCCCCAGCATTTT. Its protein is CASSPTGGGQPQHF.

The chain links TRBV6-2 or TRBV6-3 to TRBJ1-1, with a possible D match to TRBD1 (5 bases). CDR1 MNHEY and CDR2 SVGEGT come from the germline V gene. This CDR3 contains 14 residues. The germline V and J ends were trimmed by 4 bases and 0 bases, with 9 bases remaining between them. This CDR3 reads CASSFIRVNTEAFF. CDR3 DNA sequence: TGTGCCAGCAGTTTCATCAGGGTGAACACTGAAGCTTTCTTT.

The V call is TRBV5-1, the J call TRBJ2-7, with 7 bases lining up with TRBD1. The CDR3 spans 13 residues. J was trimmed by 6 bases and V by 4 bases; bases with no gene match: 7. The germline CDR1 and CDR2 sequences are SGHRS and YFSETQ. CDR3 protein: CASSPWTGGEQYF. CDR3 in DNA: TGCGCCAGCAGCCCATGGACAGGCGGCGAGCAGTACTTC.

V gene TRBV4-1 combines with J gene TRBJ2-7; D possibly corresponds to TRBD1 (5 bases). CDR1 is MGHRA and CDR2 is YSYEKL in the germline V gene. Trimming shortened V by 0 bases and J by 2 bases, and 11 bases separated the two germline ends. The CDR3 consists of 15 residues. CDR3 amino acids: CASSQDPQGTYEQYF. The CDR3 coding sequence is TGCGCCAGCAGCCAAGATCCCCAGGGCACCTACGAGCAGTACTTC.

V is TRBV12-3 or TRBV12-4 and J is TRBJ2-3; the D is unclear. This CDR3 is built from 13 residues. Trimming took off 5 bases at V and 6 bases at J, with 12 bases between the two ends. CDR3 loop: CASSPRVGDTQYF. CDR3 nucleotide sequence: TGTGCCAGCAGTCCCCGTGTTGGCGATACGCAGTATTTT.

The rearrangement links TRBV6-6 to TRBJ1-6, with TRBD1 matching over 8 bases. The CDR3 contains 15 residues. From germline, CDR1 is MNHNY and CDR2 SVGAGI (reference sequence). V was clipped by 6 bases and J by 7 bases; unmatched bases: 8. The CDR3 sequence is CASRTGQGQNSPLHF. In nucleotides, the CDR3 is TGTGCCAGCAGAACCGGACAGGGCCAAAATTCACCCCTCCACTTT.

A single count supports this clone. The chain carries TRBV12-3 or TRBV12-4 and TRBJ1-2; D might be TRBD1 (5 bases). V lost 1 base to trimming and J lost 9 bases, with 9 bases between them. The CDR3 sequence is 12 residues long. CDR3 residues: CASSLGTKSYTF. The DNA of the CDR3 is TGTGCCAGCAGTTTAGGGACAAAGAGCTACACCTTC.